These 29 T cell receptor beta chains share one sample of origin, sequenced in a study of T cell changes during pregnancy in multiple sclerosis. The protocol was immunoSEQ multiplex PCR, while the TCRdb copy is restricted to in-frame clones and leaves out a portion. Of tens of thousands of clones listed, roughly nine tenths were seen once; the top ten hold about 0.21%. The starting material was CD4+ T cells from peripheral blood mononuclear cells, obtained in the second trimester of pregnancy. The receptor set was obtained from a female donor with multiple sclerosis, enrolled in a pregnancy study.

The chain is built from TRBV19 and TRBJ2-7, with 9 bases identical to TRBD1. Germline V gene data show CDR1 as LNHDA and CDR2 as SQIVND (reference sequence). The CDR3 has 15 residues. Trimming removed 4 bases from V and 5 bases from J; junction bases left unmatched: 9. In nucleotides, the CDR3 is TGTGCCAGTAGTACTCCGGGACAGGGCAGGGACGAGCAGTACTTC. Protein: CASSTPGQGRDEQYF.

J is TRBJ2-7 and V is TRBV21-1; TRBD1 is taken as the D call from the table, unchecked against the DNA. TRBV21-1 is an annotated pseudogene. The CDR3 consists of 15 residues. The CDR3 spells CASSKGPGGAYEQYF. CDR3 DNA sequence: TGTGCCAGCAGCAAGGGGCCAGGTGGAGCCTACGAGCAGTACTTC.

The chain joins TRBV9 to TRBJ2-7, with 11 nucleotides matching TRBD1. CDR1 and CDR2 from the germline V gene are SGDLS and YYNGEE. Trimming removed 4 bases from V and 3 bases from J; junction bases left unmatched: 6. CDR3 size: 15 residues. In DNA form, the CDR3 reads TGTGCCAGCAGCCTAGGGACAGGGGGAAGCTACGAGCAGTACTTC. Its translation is CASSLGTGGSYEQYF.

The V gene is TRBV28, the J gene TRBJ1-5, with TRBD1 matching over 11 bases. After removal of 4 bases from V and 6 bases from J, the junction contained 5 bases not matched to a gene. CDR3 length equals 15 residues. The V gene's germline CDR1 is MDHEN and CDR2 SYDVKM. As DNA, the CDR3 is TGTGCCAGCAGTTCAGGACAGGGGGCAAGTCAGCCCCAGCATTTT. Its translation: CASSSGQGASQPQHF.

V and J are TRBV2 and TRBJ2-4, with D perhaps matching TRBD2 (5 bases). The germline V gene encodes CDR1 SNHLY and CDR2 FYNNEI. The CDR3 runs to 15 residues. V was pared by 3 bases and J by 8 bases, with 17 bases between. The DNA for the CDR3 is TGTGCCAGCAGTGATCCGGGAACCGCTTCGGACATTCAGTACTTC. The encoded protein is CASSDPGTASDIQYF.

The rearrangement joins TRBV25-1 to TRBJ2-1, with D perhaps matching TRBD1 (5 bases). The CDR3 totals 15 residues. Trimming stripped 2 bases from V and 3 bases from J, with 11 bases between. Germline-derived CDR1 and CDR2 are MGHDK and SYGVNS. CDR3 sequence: CASSEAGSGYNEQFF. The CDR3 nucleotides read TGTGCCAGCAGTGAAGCAGGGTCGGGCTACAATGAGCAGTTCTTC.

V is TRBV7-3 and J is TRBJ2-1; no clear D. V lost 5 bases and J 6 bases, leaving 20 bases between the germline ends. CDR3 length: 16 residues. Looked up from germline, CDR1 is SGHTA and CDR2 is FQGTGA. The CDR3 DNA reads TGTGCCAGCAGCCCACGTCCCGGCAGGTTCTCCAATGAGCAGTTCTTC. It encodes CASSPRPGRFSNEQFF.

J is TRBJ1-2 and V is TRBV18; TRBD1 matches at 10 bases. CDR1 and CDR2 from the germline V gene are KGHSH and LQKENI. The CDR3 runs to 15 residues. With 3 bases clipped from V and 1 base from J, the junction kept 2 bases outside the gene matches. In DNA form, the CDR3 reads TGTGCCAGCTCACCGGGACAGGGGAATAACTATGGCTACACCTTC. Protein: CASSPGQGNNYGYTF.

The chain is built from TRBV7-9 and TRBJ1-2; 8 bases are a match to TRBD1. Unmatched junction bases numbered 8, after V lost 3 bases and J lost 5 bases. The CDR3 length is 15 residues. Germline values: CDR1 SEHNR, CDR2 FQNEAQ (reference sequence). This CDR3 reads CASSFSDRVGYGYTF. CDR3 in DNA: TGTGCCAGCAGCTTTTCGGACAGGGTCGGGTATGGCTACACCTTC.

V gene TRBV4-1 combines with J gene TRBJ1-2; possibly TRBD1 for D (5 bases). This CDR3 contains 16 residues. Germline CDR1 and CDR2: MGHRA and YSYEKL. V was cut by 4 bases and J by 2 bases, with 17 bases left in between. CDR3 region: CASSRLREAGNYGYTF. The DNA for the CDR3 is TGCGCCAGCAGCCGATTAAGGGAGGCAGGGAACTATGGCTACACCTTC.

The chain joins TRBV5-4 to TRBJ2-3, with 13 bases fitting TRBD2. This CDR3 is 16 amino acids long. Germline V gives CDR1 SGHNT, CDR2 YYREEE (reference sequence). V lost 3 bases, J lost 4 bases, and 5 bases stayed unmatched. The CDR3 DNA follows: TGTGCCAGCAGCTCACGACTAGCGGGGGGCGCAGATACGCAGTATTTT. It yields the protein CASSSRLAGGADTQYF.

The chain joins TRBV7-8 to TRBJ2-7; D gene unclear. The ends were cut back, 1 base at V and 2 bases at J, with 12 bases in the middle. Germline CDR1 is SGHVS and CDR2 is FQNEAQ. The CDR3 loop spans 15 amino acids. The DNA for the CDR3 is TGTGCCAGCAGCTTAGTTCTCTCAGATGCCTACGAGCAGTACTTC. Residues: CASSLVLSDAYEQYF.

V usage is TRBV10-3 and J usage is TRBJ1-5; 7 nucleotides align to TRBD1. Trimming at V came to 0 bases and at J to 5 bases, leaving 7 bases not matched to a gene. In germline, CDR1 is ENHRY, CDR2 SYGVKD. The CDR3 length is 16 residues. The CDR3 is CAISESTGKLDQPQHF. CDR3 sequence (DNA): TGTGCCATCAGTGAGTCGACAGGGAAATTGGATCAGCCCCAGCATTTT.

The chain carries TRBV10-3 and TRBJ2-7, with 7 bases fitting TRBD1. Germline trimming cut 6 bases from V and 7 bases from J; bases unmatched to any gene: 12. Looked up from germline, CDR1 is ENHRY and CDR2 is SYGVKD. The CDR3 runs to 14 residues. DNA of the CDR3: TGTGCCATCAGATCCGGGACAGAAGGTGAGGAGCAGTACTTC. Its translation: CAIRSGTEGEEQYF.

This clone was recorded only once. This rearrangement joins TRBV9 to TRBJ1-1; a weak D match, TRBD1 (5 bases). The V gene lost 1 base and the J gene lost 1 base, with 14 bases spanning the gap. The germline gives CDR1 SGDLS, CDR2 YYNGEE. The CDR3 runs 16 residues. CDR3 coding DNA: TGTGCCAGCAGCGTAAGGGCGAACCAGGGGAACACTGAAGCTTTCTTT. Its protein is CASSVRANQGNTEAFF. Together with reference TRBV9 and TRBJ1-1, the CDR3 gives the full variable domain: DSGVTQTPKHLITATGQRVTLRCSPRSGDLSVYWYQQSLDQGLQFLIQYYNGEERAKGNILERFSAQQFPDLHSELNLSSLELGDSALYFCASSVRANQGNTEAFFGQGTRLTVV.

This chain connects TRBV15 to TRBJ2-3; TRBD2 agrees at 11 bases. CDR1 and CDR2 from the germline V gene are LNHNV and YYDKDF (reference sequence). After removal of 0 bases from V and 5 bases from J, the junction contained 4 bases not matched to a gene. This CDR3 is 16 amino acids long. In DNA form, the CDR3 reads TGTGCCACCAGCAGAGAAACTAGCGGGAGTATAGATACGCAGTATTTT. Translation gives CATSRETSGSIDTQYF.

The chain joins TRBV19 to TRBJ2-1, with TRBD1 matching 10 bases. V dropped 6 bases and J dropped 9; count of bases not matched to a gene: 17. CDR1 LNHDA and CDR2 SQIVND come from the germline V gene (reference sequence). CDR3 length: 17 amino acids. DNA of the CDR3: TGTGCCAGTAGCCCGGGACAGGGGATGCGAGGTTCTCTTGAGCAGTTCTTC. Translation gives CASSPGQGMRGSLEQFF.

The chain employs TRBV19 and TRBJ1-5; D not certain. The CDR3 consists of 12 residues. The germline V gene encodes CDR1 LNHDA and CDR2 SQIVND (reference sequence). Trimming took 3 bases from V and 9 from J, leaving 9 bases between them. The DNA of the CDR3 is TGTGCCAGTAGTATTGGCCGCTCGCCCCAGCATTTT. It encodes CASSIGRSPQHF.

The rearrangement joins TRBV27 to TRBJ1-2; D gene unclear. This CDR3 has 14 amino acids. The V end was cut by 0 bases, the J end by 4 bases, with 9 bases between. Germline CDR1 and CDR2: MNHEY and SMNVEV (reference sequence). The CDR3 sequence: CASSLSPGFYGYTF. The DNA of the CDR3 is TGTGCCAGCAGTTTATCCCCAGGCTTCTATGGCTACACCTTC.

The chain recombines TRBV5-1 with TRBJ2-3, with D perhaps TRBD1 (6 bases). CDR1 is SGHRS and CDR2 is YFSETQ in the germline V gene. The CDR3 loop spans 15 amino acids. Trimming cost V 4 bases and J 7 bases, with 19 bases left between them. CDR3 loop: CASSPAGTSANTQYF. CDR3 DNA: TGCGCCAGCAGCCCGGCCGGGACATCCGCCAATACGCAGTATTTT. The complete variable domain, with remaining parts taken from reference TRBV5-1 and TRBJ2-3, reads KAGVTQTPRYLIKTRGQQVTLSCSPISGHRSVSWYQQTPGQGLQFLFEYFSETQRNKGNFPGRFSGRQFSNSRSEMNVSTLELGDSALYLCASSPAGTSANTQYFGPGTRLTVL.

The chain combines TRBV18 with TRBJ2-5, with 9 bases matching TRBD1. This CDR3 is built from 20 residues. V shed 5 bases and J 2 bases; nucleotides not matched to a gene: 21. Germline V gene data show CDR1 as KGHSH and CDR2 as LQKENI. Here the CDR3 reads CASSAALSFPGTGRQETQYF. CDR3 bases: TGTGCCAGCTCAGCGGCTCTATCATTTCCCGGGACAGGGAGACAAGAGACCCAGTACTTC.

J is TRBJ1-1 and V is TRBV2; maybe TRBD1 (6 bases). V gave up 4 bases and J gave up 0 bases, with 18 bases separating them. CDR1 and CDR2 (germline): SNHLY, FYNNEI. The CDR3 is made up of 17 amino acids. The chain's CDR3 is CASSGLGTRALNTEAFF. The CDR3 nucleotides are TGTGCCAGCAGTGGTCTCGGGACACGGGCGCTGAACACTGAAGCTTTCTTT.

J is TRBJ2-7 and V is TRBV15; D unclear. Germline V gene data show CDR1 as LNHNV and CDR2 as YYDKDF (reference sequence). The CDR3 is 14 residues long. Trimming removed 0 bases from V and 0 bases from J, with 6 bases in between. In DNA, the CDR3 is TGTGCCACCAGCAGAGATCCCAGCTCCTACGAGCAGTACTTC. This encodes CATSRDPSSYEQYF.

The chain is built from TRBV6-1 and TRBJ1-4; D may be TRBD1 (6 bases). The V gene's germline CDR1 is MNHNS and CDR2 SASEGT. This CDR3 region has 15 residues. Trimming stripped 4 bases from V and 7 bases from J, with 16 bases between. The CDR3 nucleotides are TGTGCCAGCAGTGTGGGGGCCCCCGAGGCTGAAAAACTGTTTTTT. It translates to CASSVGAPEAEKLFF.

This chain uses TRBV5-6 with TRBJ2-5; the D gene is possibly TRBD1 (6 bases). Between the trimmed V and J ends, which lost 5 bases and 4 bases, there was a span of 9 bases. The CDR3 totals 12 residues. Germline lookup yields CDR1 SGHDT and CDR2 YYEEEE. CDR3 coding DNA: TGTGCCAGCAGGTGGGGGCGAGAGACCCAGTACTTC. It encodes CASRWGRETQYF.

The CDR3 nucleotides read TGTGCCAGCAGTGCCACAGACTATAATTCACCCCTCCACTTT. This translates into CASSATDYNSPLHF. The chain carries TRBV6-6 and TRBJ1-6; D gene uncertain. Germline V gene data show CDR1 as MNHNY and CDR2 as SVGAGI (reference sequence). With 5 bases removed from V and 3 bases from J, the gap between germline ends came to 8 bases. The CDR3 has 14 amino acids.

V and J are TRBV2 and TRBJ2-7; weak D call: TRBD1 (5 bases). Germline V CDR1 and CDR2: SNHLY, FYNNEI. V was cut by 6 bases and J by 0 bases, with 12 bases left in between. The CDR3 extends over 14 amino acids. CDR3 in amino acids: CASRGLTASYEQYF. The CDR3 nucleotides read TGTGCCAGCAGGGGGCTGACGGCCTCCTACGAGCAGTACTTC. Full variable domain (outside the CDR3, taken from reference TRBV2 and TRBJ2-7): EPEVTQTPSHQVTQMGQEVILRCVPISNHLYFYWYRQILGQKVEFLVSFYNNEISEKSEIFDDQFSVERPDGSNFTLKIRSTKLEDSAMYFCASRGLTASYEQYFGPGTRLTVT.

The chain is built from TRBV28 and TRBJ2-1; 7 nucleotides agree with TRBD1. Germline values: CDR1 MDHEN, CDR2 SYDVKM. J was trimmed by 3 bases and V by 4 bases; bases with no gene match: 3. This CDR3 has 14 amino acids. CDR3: CASSSTGVYNEQFF. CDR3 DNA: TGTGCCAGCAGTTCCACAGGGGTCTACAATGAGCAGTTCTTC. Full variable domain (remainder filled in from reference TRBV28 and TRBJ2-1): DVKVTQSSRYLVKRTGEKVFLECVQDMDHENMFWYRQDPGLGLRLIYFSYDVKMKEKGDIPEGYSVSREKKERFSLILESASTNQTSMYLCASSSTGVYNEQFFGPGTRLTVL.

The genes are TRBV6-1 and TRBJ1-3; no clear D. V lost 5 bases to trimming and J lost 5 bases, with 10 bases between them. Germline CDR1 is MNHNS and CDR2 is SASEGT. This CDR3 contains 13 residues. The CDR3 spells CASSSNIRNTIYF. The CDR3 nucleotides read TGTGCCAGCAGTTCCAACATACGAAACACCATATATTTT.